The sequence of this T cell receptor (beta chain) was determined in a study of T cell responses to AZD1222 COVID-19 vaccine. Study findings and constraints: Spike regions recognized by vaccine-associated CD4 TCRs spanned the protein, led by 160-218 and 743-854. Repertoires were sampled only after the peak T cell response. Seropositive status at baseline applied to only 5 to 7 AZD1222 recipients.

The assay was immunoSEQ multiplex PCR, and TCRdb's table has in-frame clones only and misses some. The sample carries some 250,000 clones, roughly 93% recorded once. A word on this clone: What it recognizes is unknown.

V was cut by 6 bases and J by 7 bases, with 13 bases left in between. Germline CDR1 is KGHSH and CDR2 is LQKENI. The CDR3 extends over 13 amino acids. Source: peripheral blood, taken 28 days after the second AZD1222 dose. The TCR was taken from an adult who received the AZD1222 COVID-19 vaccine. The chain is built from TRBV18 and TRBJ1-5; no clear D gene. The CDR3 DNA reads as TGTGCCAGCTCGTCAGGTGCGGACCAGCCCCAGCATTTT. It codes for CASSSGADQPQHF.